This TCR beta chain was found in a study of control samples from healthy donors and cancer patients. TCRdb's copy holds only in-frame clones and misses some; the assay was immunoSEQ multiplex PCR. The table records roughly 130,000 clones, under 95% of them present only once. The V gene's germline CDR1 is SQVTM and CDR2 ANQGSEA. The CDR3 runs 13 residues. Trimming removed 7 bases from V and 0 bases from J; junction bases left unmatched: 5. The source is a man between 18 and 35 years old in good health. The sequenced material came from blood. The rearrangement uses TRBV29-1 and TRBJ1-1; TRBD1 matches at 7 bases. Here the CDR3 DNA reads TGCAGCGCTATGGACAGGCTGAACACTGAAGCTTTCTTT. Its translation: CSAMDRLNTEAFF. The variable domain in full, completed from reference TRBV29-1 and TRBJ1-1, reads SAVISQKPSRDICQRGTSLTIQCQVDSQVTMMFWYRQQPGQSLTLIATANQGSEATYESGFVIDKFPISRPNLTFSTLTVSNMSPEDSSIYLCSAMDRLNTEAFFGQGTRLTVV.